This T cell receptor beta chain was observed in a study of CD8+ T cells in alopecia areata. Once RNA had been extracted, it was reverse transcribed into cDNA to act as the sequencing template. Repertoires were generated with immunoSEQ multiplex PCR, while TCRdb's copy carries only in-frame clones and drops some. The table lists about 200,000 clones, around two fifths of them singletons, with 0.48% in the top ten. Germline V gene data show CDR1 as SGHRS and CDR2 as YFSETQ. Trimming took off 0 bases at V and 5 bases at J, with 10 bases between the two ends. CDR3 length equals 14 residues. Sample treatment: oral pan-JAK inhibitor, 5-10 mg twice daily.

The chain joins TRBV5-1 to TRBJ2-3; a weak D match, TRBD2 (5 bases). Sequencing was performed on CD4+ T cells sorted from blood, taken at roughly week 30, from a patient treated with tofacitinib. The source is a human donor with alopecia areata. In DNA, the CDR3 is TGCGCCAGCAGCTTGGACGGGGTTATAGATACGCAGTATTTT. This gives the protein CASSLDGVIDTQYF.